The 23 T cell receptor beta chains presented below share a single source sample, sequenced in a study of T cells in Graves' hyperthyroidism and ophthalmopathy (dated by TCRdb to the late 2010s). Receptors were amplified or captured by multiplex PCR. Sequencing instrument: Illumina HiSeq 2000. The TCR beta CDR3 regions were amplified from the RNA transcripts. For the first round of RT-PCR on the TCR CDR3, the HTBI primer set was used together with the Qiagen OneStep RT-PCR kit. TCRdb trimmed public reads at Q25 via fastp, called clones via MiXCR and kept in-frame beta chains. CDR3 protein duplicates are merged, each entry listing the most common genes and DNA. The sample has 94,000 or so distinct CDR3 sequences on record, 51% of them singletons. The top ten constitute roughly 26% of the sample. Sequenced: blood. These receptors originate from a woman in her 40s with Graves' hyperthyroidism.

This clonotype was recorded only once. This chain connects TRBV5-1 to TRBJ2-2; 7 bases agree with TRBD2. The germline gives CDR1 SGHRS, CDR2 YFSETQ. This CDR3 spans 15 amino acids. V lost 2 bases, J lost 6 bases, and 7 bases stayed unmatched. CDR3 in amino acids: CASSFQGGRSGELFF. The CDR3 nucleotides are TGCGCCAGCAGCTTCCAGGGAGGGCGCTCCGGGGAGCTGTTTTTT.

The chain joins TRBV29-1 to TRBJ1-2, with 7 bases lining up with TRBD1. The CDR3 runs to 15 residues. V gave up 4 bases and J gave up 2 bases; unmatched junction bases: 10. Germline V gene lookup returns CDR1 SQVTM and CDR2 ANQGSEA. CDR3 DNA sequence: TGCAGCGTTGCTAGACAGGGTGTGGGAAACTATGGCTACACCTTC. As protein: CSVARQGVGNYGYTF.

As to this clonotype: A much larger clone sits a single nucleotide away, making a read error possible. This chain joins TRBV10-3 and TRBJ2-3, with D unclear. The CDR3 contains 15 residues. Germline V gene data show CDR1 as ENHRY and CDR2 as SYGVKD. V lost 5 bases and J lost 2, with 14 bases in between. The CDR3 nucleotides are TGTGCCATCAGTATAGACCGGGCGGACACAGATACGCAGTATTTT. It is translated as CAISIDRADTDTQYF.

DNA of the CDR3: TGCGCCAGCAGCTTGGTTGCGGGTGGAGAAAAACTGTTTTTT. It translates to CASSLVAGGEKLFF. The genes are TRBV5-1 and TRBJ1-4; no firm D call. CDR3 length: 14 residues. The V and J ends lost 0 bases and 8 bases respectively, with 11 bases between them. Germline V lookup: CDR1 SGHRS, CDR2 YFSETQ.

This clonotype was found many times. The J gene is TRBJ1-6, the V gene TRBV12-3 or TRBV12-4, with 7 bases lining up with TRBD1. J gave up 3 bases and V 0 bases, and 11 bases lay outside the gene matches. The CDR3 has 19 amino acids. For the CDR3, the DNA is TGTGCCAGCAGTTTAGCGCTGGACCCGACAGGGATCTATAATTCACCCCTCCACTTT. Its protein product is CASSLALDPTGIYNSPLHF.

This clonotype was seen just once. The V call is TRBV5-1, the J call TRBJ1-1, with D unclear. Trimming removed 1 base at V and 4 bases at J, with 8 bases between. CDR3 length: 13 residues. Germline V gene lookup returns CDR1 SGHRS and CDR2 YFSETQ. CDR3 DNA: TGCGCCAGCAGCTTGACCCGGGGCACTGAAGCTTTCTTT. It codes for CASSLTRGTEAFF.

This clonotype was seen ten or more times. The V gene is TRBV12-3 or TRBV12-4, the J gene TRBJ1-1; tentatively, D is TRBD1 (5 bases). The V gene lost 6 bases and the J gene lost 12 bases, with 17 bases spanning the gap. The CDR3 is made up of 12 amino acids. The DNA for the CDR3 is TGTGCCAGCAGCGCGCAGGGTATAGGAACTTTCTTT. It specifies CASSAQGIGTFF.

This clonotype was observed at least ten times. The J gene is TRBJ1-6, the V gene TRBV2; 8 bases are shared with TRBD1. V shed 3 bases, J shed 5 bases, and the junction held 6 bases outside the gene matches. Per the germline V gene, CDR1 is SNHLY and CDR2 is FYNNEI. The CDR3 has 16 amino acids. CDR3 region: CASSDRGRVNNSPLHF. The CDR3 DNA is TGTGCCAGCAGTGACAGGGGGCGCGTTAATAATTCACCCCTCCACTTT.

The chain uses TRBV7-9 and TRBJ1-2, with 9 positions matching TRBD1. In germline, CDR1 is SEHNR, CDR2 FQNEAQ (reference sequence). CDR3 size: 15 residues. Germline trimming cut 4 bases from V and 9 bases from J; bases unmatched to any gene: 12. CDR3 loop: CASSSRTGEDHSYTF. CDR3 coding DNA: TGTGCCAGCAGCTCCAGGACAGGGGAGGATCATAGCTACACCTTC.

This chain uses TRBV15 with TRBJ1-2; 9 bases match TRBD1. The CDR3 covers 17 residues. With 7 bases clipped from V and 3 bases from J, the junction kept 15 bases outside the gene matches. Germline CDR1 LNHNV, CDR2 YYDKDF (reference sequence). The CDR3 region is CATNTQGAAEQYYGYTF. CDR3 nucleotide sequence: TGTGCCACCAACACACAGGGGGCGGCGGAGCAGTACTATGGCTACACCTTC.

This clonotype was counted only a few times. This sequence joins TRBV2 and TRBJ1-5, with D uncertain. Trimming cost V 0 bases and J 3 bases, with 12 bases left between them. Germline values: CDR1 SNHLY, CDR2 FYNNEI. The length of the CDR3 is 16 residues. The CDR3 region has the DNA TGTGCCAGCAGTGAAGCGCTTCTGGGGAACAATCAGCCCCAGCATTTT. This encodes CASSEALLGNNQPQHF.

V usage is TRBV7-3 and J usage is TRBJ1-5, with a weak D call TRBD1 (6 bases). Germline values: CDR1 SGHTA, CDR2 FQGTGA. V was pared by 1 base and J by 14 bases, with 18 bases between. This CDR3 region has 14 residues. CDR3 amino acids: CASSLSLGGPYEHF. CDR3 nucleotides: TGTGCCAGCAGCTTAAGTCTGGGGGGGCCCTACGAGCATTTT.

This clonotype showed up many times. The chain recombines TRBV20-1 with TRBJ2-7, with TRBD2 matching 14 bases. The CDR3 runs to 15 residues. Germline V gene lookup returns CDR1 DFQATT and CDR2 SNEGSKA (reference sequence). Trimming removed 3 bases from V and 2 bases from J; junction bases left unmatched: 3. CDR3 protein: CSASLGLAGAYEQYF. The DNA of the CDR3 is TGCAGTGCTAGCCTGGGACTAGCGGGAGCCTACGAGCAGTACTTC.

This clonotype showed up just a few times. This chain links TRBV9 with TRBJ2-2; 7 bases line up with TRBD1. Germline assignment: CDR1 SGDLS and CDR2 YYNGEE. After removal of 4 bases from V and 5 bases from J, the junction contained 8 bases not matched to a gene. The CDR3 has 15 residues. As DNA, the CDR3 is TGTGCCAGCAGCCCCCGAACAGGGGAGACCGGGGAGCTGTTTTTT. As protein: CASSPRTGETGELFF.

Many counts were recorded for this clonotype. This chain joins TRBV28 and TRBJ1-5; tentatively, D is TRBD1 (6 bases). This CDR3 has 16 residues. V lost 0 bases to trimming and J lost 1 base, with 10 bases between them. Germline V gives CDR1 MDHEN, CDR2 SYDVKM. The CDR3 region is CASSLWGGASNQPQHF. In DNA form, the CDR3 reads TGTGCCAGCAGTTTATGGGGGGGCGCGAGCAATCAGCCCCAGCATTTT.

This clonotype came up once. This may be a read error, as it is one base from a much larger clone. This chain links TRBV7-9 with TRBJ2-7, with a tentative D call TRBD1 (6 bases). Trimming left V 5 bases short and J 4 bases short, with 18 bases between. This CDR3 contains 15 residues. Germline V gene sequence: CDR1 SEHNR, CDR2 FQNEAQ (reference sequence). The CDR3 loop reads CASSPKGELSYEQYF. CDR3 in DNA: TGTGCCAGCAGCCCTAAGGGGGAGCTGTCGTACGAGCAGTACTTC.

There are many counts of this clonotype. The chain is built from TRBV7-9 and TRBJ1-2; no reliable D call. The V end lost 5 bases, the J end lost 2 bases, and 9 bases lay between the germline ends. The CDR3 is 13 residues long. The V gene's germline CDR1 is SEHNR and CDR2 FQNEAQ (reference sequence). The CDR3 DNA sequence: TGTGCCAGCAGCGGACCCCTAAACTATGGCTACACCTTC. It encodes CASSGPLNYGYTF.

The chain recombines TRBV6-1 with TRBJ1-6; maybe TRBD1 (6 bases). Germline CDR1 is MNHNS and CDR2 is SASEGT. Trimming removed 7 bases from V and 13 bases from J, with 17 bases in between. CDR3 size: 13 residues. The CDR3 region is CASTGQPNQPLHF. CDR3 DNA: TGTGCCAGCACTGGACAGCCTAATCAGCCCCTCCACTTT.

This clonotype was picked up many times. CDR3 amino acids: CASSPIGTGGQGETQYF. CDR3 bases: TGTGCCAGCTCCCCCATCGGGACAGGGGGCCAAGGGGAGACCCAGTACTTC. The chain joins TRBV7-2 to TRBJ2-5; 12 bases agree with TRBD1. CDR3 length equals 17 residues. Germline CDR1 and CDR2: SGHTA and FQGNSA. V trimming: 8 bases; J trimming: 5 bases; junction bases outside the gene matches: 15.

V gene TRBV27 combines with J gene TRBJ2-3; a weak D match, TRBD2 (5 bases). V was clipped by 5 bases and J by 0 bases, with 12 bases between them. The CDR3 sequence is 15 residues long. Per germline, CDR1 MNHEY and CDR2 SMNVEV (reference sequence). CDR3 sequence (DNA): TGTGCCAGCAGTGTTCGGGGATCTAGCACAGATACGCAGTATTTT. It encodes CASSVRGSSTDTQYF.

This clonotype was observed a single time. A junction end diverges from the germline sequence, so it may reflect a read error. The rearrangement joins TRBV4-1 to TRBJ1-2; D remains unclear. This CDR3 is 13 amino acids long. The germline CDR1 and CDR2 sequences are MGHRA and YSYEKL. The CDR3 DNA follows: TGTGCCAGCAGCCAAGCGGATAACTATGGCTACACCTTC. Encoded protein: CASSQADNYGYTF.

The genes are TRBV19 and TRBJ1-5, with D maybe TRBD1 (5 bases). CDR3 length equals 13 residues. Trimming stripped 6 bases from V and 3 bases from J, with 9 bases between. CDR1 LNHDA and CDR2 SQIVND come from the germline V gene (reference sequence). The CDR3, as DNA: TGTGCCAGTAGCCGACAGCTCAATCAGCCCCAGCATTTT. Its translation: CASSRQLNQPQHF.

The chain recombines TRBV29-1 with TRBJ1-4; 7 bases agree with TRBD1. The CDR3 is 13 residues long. Germline trimming cut 6 bases from V and 8 bases from J; bases unmatched to any gene: 9. The germline gives CDR1 SQVTM, CDR2 ANQGSEA. CDR3 region: CSVGTGELEKLFF. Written as DNA, the CDR3 is TGCAGCGTAGGAACAGGGGAGCTAGAAAAACTGTTTTTT.